These 6 T cell receptor beta chains were sequenced from one sample in a study of T cell responses to AZD1222 COVID-19 vaccine. Clones were read by immunoSEQ multiplex PCR, and TCRdb kept only the in-frame ones, dropping some. The sample records about 150,000 clones, roughly nine tenths being singletons. The material was peripheral blood, obtained on day 0 of MenACWY control vaccination. The receptors were sampled from an adult in good health.

The V call is TRBV14, the J call TRBJ1-2; D is unclear. The CDR3 totals 13 residues. The ends were cut back, 4 bases at V and 6 bases at J, with 12 bases in the middle. Germline loops: CDR1 SGHDN, CDR2 FVKESK. The CDR3 DNA reads as TGTGCCAGCAGCCCTACAGCACACCATGGCTACACCTTC. It specifies CASSPTAHHGYTF.

This chain joins TRBV6-1 and TRBJ1-2; D remains ambiguous. Germline V gene lookup returns CDR1 MNHNS and CDR2 SASEGT. The V end was cut by 0 bases, the J end by 0 bases, with 8 bases between. The CDR3 is 15 residues long. This CDR3 reads CASSEATQPNYGYTF. CDR3 nucleotide sequence: TGTGCCAGCAGTGAAGCGACACAACCTAACTATGGCTACACCTTC.

V gene TRBV6-5 combines with J gene TRBJ1-1, with TRBD1 as a possible D gene (5 bases). Germline loops: CDR1 MNHEY, CDR2 SVGAGI. The V gene lost 8 bases and the J gene lost 2 bases, with 15 bases spanning the gap. There are 14 residues in the CDR3. CDR3 DNA sequence: TGTGCCAGCCGGAAGATGGACACCAACACTGAAGCTTTCTTT. It codes for CASRKMDTNTEAFF.

The rearrangement uses TRBV28 and TRBJ1-5; TRBD1 matches at 11 bases. This CDR3 contains 14 residues. CDR1 is MDHEN and CDR2 is SYDVKM in the germline V gene. Losses at the gene ends were 5 bases for V and 8 bases for J; bases not matched to a gene: 5. The CDR3 DNA reads as TGTGCCAGCAGTCCCGGACAGGGGGCCGAGCCCCAGCATTTT. Translated, it gives CASSPGQGAEPQHF.

V is TRBV18 and J is TRBJ1-2, with 9 nucleotides matching TRBD1. The length of the CDR3 is 15 residues. Unmatched junction bases numbered 6, after V lost 3 bases and J lost 4 bases. The germline gives CDR1 KGHSH, CDR2 LQKENI. Written as DNA, the CDR3 is TGTGCCAGCTCACCCACGGGGACAGGGAGCTATGGCTACACCTTC. This codes for CASSPTGTGSYGYTF. The full variable domain, rest sourced from reference TRBV18 and TRBJ1-2, is NAGVMQNPRHLVRRRGQEARLRCSPMKGHSHVYWYRQLPEEGLKFMVYLQKENIIDESGMPKERFSAEFPKEGPSILRIQQVVRGDSAAYFCASSPTGTGSYGYTFGSGTRLTVV.

The chain has TRBV2 and TRBJ1-2, with unresolved D. The CDR3 runs to 11 residues. From germline, CDR1 is SNHLY and CDR2 FYNNEI. Trimming stripped 5 bases from V and 3 bases from J, with 4 bases between. This CDR3 is CASSLDYGYTF. The CDR3 nucleotides are TGTGCCAGCAGTCTGGACTATGGCTACACCTTC.